Listed here are 20 T cell receptor beta chains from one sample, sequenced in a study of cytomegalovirus exposure and HLA in healthy donors. PCR primers comprised 60 Vbeta and 13 Jbeta primers. TCRdb's copy holds only in-frame clones and misses some; the assay was immunoSEQ multiplex PCR. The table shows some 110,000 clones, with roughly 83% occurring only once. Material for sequencing was PBMCs. All receptors derive from a woman aged 18-29 years in good health and CMV-seropositive.

The chain employs TRBV7-8 and TRBJ2-6, with 7 nucleotides matching TRBD1. Germline V CDR1 and CDR2: SGHVS, FQNEAQ. This CDR3 region has 18 residues. Germline trimming cut 5 bases from V and 0 bases from J; bases unmatched to any gene: 10. CDR3 nucleotides: TGTGCCAGCAGCGTACGGGACAGTTCATACTCTGGGGCCAACGTCCTGACTTTC. It codes for CASSVRDSSYSGANVLTF.

The chain carries TRBV6-5 and TRBJ1-2, with D possibly matching TRBD1 (5 bases). This CDR3 has 13 amino acids. From germline, CDR1 is MNHEY and CDR2 SVGAGI. V lost 7 bases to trimming and J lost 2 bases, with 11 bases between them. The CDR3 region has the DNA TGTGCCAGCAAAGGGGTAGGAAACTATGGCTACACCTTC. It translates to CASKGVGNYGYTF.

The chain combines TRBV5-1 with TRBJ2-7; TRBD2 matches 7 bases. J gave up 4 bases and V 3 bases, and 4 bases lay outside the gene matches. The germline gives CDR1 SGHRS, CDR2 YFSETQ. The CDR3 has 13 amino acids. The chain's CDR3 is CASSSGLSYEQYF. The CDR3 region has the DNA TGCGCCAGCAGCTCGGGACTAAGTTACGAGCAGTACTTC. Complete variable domain (other parts from reference TRBV5-1 and TRBJ2-7): KAGVTQTPRYLIKTRGQQVTLSCSPISGHRSVSWYQQTPGQGLQFLFEYFSETQRNKGNFPGRFSGRQFSNSRSEMNVSTLELGDSALYLCASSSGLSYEQYFGPGTRLTVT.

This chain uses TRBV23-1 with TRBJ2-7; 9 nucleotides match TRBD1. TRBV23-1 is an ORF, with its function uncertain. The CDR3 length is 13 residues. V lost 8 bases to trimming and J lost 4 bases; unmatched junction nucleotides: 6. The CDR3 nucleotides are TGCGCCAGCGGGGGACAGGGTCGATACGAGCAGTACTTC. As protein: CASGGQGRYEQYF.

The rearrangement uses TRBV19 and TRBJ2-1; 7 bases match TRBD2. The V segment lost 7 bases and the J segment 4 bases; nucleotides outside the gene matches: 10. The CDR3 runs to 15 residues. CDR1 is LNHDA and CDR2 is SQIVND in the germline V gene (reference sequence). The CDR3 spells CASTLGRGSYNEQFF. The CDR3 nucleotides read TGTGCCAGTACCCTGGGGCGGGGGAGTTACAATGAGCAGTTCTTC.

The chain uses TRBV10-2 and TRBJ2-7, with 14 bases that match TRBD2. The CDR3 extends over 16 amino acids. The germline CDR1 and CDR2 sequences are WSHSY and SAAADI. The V segment lost 6 bases and the J segment 7 bases; nucleotides outside the gene matches: 11. The CDR3 loop is CASRESGRTSGREQYF. In DNA form, the CDR3 reads TGCGCCAGCAGGGAAAGCGGTAGGACTAGCGGGAGGGAGCAGTACTTC.

In this sample, this clone turned up once. This chain joins TRBV30 and TRBJ2-7; D possibly corresponds to TRBD2 (5 bases). The germline V gene has CDR1 GTSNPN and CDR2 SVGIG (reference sequence). The V gene lost 4 bases and the J gene lost 5 bases, with 12 bases spanning the gap. The CDR3 covers 12 residues. Here the CDR3 reads CAWTPHGDEQYF. DNA for the CDR3: TGTGCCTGGACCCCCCACGGGGACGAGCAGTACTTC.

J is TRBJ1-5 and V is TRBV7-9, with 8 bases aligning to TRBD1. Germline V lookup: CDR1 SEHNR, CDR2 FQNEAQ (reference sequence). The CDR3 runs to 15 residues. V trimming: 0 bases; J trimming: 5 bases; junction bases outside the gene matches: 3. The DNA for the CDR3 is TGTGCCAGCAGCTTAGCGGACAGGGCAGATCAGCCCCAGCATTTT. Translation: CASSLADRADQPQHF. The full variable domain, completed using reference TRBV7-9 and TRBJ1-5, is DTGVSQNPRHKITKRGQNVTFRCDPISEHNRLYWYRQTLGQGPEFLTYFQNEAQLEKSRLLSDRFSAERPKGSFSTLEIQRTEQGDSAMYLCASSLADRADQPQHFGDGTRLSIL.

The chain combines TRBV6-6 with TRBJ2-1, with D possibly TRBD2 on 6 matching bases. Germline V CDR1 and CDR2: MNHNY, SVGAGI (reference sequence). The CDR3 extends over 12 amino acids. V lost 6 bases and J 9 bases, leaving 12 bases between the germline ends. The CDR3 is CASSREGGEQFF. The CDR3 DNA sequence: TGTGCCAGCAGCCGCGAGGGAGGTGAGCAGTTCTTC.

The CDR3 coding sequence is TGTGCCAGCAGTTTGACAGGGTTCGGAAAGGGAAACACCGGGGAGCTGTTTTTT. This encodes CASSLTGFGKGNTGELFF. The V gene is TRBV27, the J gene TRBJ2-2; 7 positions agree with TRBD1. The V segment lost 3 bases and the J segment 2 bases; nucleotides outside the gene matches: 12. Germline V gene sequence: CDR1 MNHEY, CDR2 SMNVEV (reference sequence). This CDR3 contains 18 residues.

The rearrangement links TRBV5-4 to TRBJ1-2; 10 bases are shared with TRBD1. The trim removed 3 bases at V and 4 bases at J, leaving 9 bases unmatched. Germline V gene lookup returns CDR1 SGHNT and CDR2 YYREEE (reference sequence). The CDR3 is 16 residues long. The CDR3 sequence is CASSSTPGQGTYGYTF. The CDR3 DNA is TGTGCCAGCAGCTCGACGCCGGGACAGGGGACCTATGGCTACACCTTC.

The chain joins TRBV6-5 to TRBJ2-2; D not resolved. Deletions cut 7 bases from V and 3 bases from J, with 6 bases between. The germline V gene has CDR1 MNHEY and CDR2 SVGAGI. The CDR3 covers 12 residues. The CDR3: CASTPDTGELFF. The CDR3 nucleotides read TGTGCCAGCACCCCTGACACCGGGGAGCTGTTTTTT.

The rearrangement joins TRBV2 to TRBJ1-1; D may be TRBD1 (6 bases). Germline assignment: CDR1 SNHLY and CDR2 FYNNEI. The CDR3 spans 12 residues. Trimming left V 7 bases short and J 7 bases short, with 13 bases between. CDR3 DNA: TGTGCCAGCACTACACAGGGCAGTGAAGCTTTCTTT. Its protein is CASTTQGSEAFF.

This clone was picked up a small number of times. The chain has TRBV5-1 and TRBJ1-1; D may be TRBD1 (5 bases). The CDR3 has 15 residues. Germline assignment: CDR1 SGHRS and CDR2 YFSETQ. V was cut by 5 bases and J by 0 bases, with 14 bases left in between. For the CDR3, the DNA is TGCGCCAGCAGTTGGGGGGAGAGGTTGAACACTGAAGCTTTCTTT. Protein sequence: CASSWGERLNTEAFF.

This clone came up a few times. The rearrangement joins TRBV7-2 to TRBJ2-3; D not resolved. CDR1 SGHTA and CDR2 FQGNSA come from the germline V gene. The CDR3 length is 15 residues. V lost 1 base and J lost 0, with 8 bases in between. Here the CDR3 reads CASSLVFSSTDTQYF. In nucleotides, the CDR3 is TGTGCCAGCAGCTTAGTCTTTTCTAGCACAGATACGCAGTATTTT.

This clone occurred once. This CDR3 is CASSSDGAGANVLTF. CDR3 in DNA: TGCGCCAGCAGCTCGGACGGGGCTGGGGCCAACGTCCTGACTTTC. The chain carries TRBV5-1 and TRBJ2-6; maybe TRBD2 (5 bases). Trimming stripped 3 bases from V and 2 bases from J, with 9 bases between. Germline lookup yields CDR1 SGHRS and CDR2 YFSETQ. This CDR3 is built from 15 residues.

The chain links TRBV5-1 to TRBJ1-4; tentative D call: TRBD1 (5 bases). CDR1 is SGHRS, CDR2 YFSETQ, per germline. The CDR3 is 17 residues long. V gave up 2 bases and J gave up 5 bases, with 19 bases separating them. The CDR3 region is CASSFQPGSSQNEKLFF. Here the CDR3 DNA reads TGCGCCAGCAGCTTTCAGCCAGGGTCATCGCAAAATGAAAAACTGTTTTTT.

The J gene is TRBJ2-7, the V gene TRBV5-8; maybe TRBD2 (5 bases). The CDR3 runs 13 residues. Trimming removed 7 bases at V and 2 bases at J, with 13 bases between. Germline V gene data show CDR1 as SGHTS and CDR2 as YDEGEE. Here the CDR3 DNA reads TGTGCCAGCTCCGGGGAACGACCCTACGAGCAGTACTTC. This codes for CASSGERPYEQYF.

This chain joins TRBV25-1 and TRBJ2-2, with 9 positions matching TRBD1. Germline CDR1 MGHDK, CDR2 SYGVNS. This CDR3 region has 16 residues. V lost 3 bases, J lost 2 bases, and 4 bases stayed unmatched. In DNA, the CDR3 is TGTGCCAGCAGTGATACGGGACAGGGAAACACCGGGGAGCTGTTTTTT. It is translated as CASSDTGQGNTGELFF. Variable domain in full (rest from reference TRBV25-1 and TRBJ2-2): EADIYQTPRYLVIGTGKKITLECSQTMGHDKMYWYQQDPGMELHLIHYSYGVNSTEKGDLSSESTVSRIRTEHFPLTLESARPSHTSQYLCASSDTGQGNTGELFFGEGSRLTVL.

The chain links TRBV2 to TRBJ1-1, with 9 bases lining up with TRBD1. This CDR3 has 15 amino acids. Germline V gives CDR1 SNHLY, CDR2 FYNNEI. V gave up 2 bases and J gave up 1 base; unmatched junction bases: 2. The DNA of the CDR3 is TGTGCCAGCAGTGAACAGGGACAGGGGAACACTGAAGCTTTCTTT. Its protein product is CASSEQGQGNTEAFF.